One sample yielded the 28 T cell receptor delta chains listed below, sequenced in a study of γδ T cells in repeated Plasmodium falciparum infection. TCRdb redid the clone calls on the multiplex PCR reads with CATT. The data hold approximately 60,000 delta-chain clones, with 1.5% to 2% observed a single time. Flow sorting of PBMC yielded separate Vgamma9/Vdelta2+ and Vdelta2-negative gammadelta T cell populations for bulk repertoire analysis. The material sequenced was gamma-delta T cells from blood. These receptors were taken from a pool of human donors (malaria-infected and uninfected, not separated).

In its sample, this clone was seen a few times. This likely traces to a read error, being one base from a far larger clone. Other DNA sequences of this sample code for an identical CDR3. This chain connects TRDV2 to TRDJ1, with D possibly being TRDD3 (6 bases). The J gene comes from matching the DNA to germline here; TCRdb lacks it. Germline V gene sequence: CDR1 GEAIGNYY, CDR2 EKD. This CDR3 is 20 amino acids long. With 4 bases removed from V and 0 bases from J, the gap between germline ends came to 29 bases. The CDR3 region is CACDTVRLTWGSPYTDKLIF. As DNA, the CDR3 is TGTGCCTGTGATACCGTAAGGCTTACTTGGGGATCCCCCTACACCGATAAACTCATCTTT.

Concerning this clone: TCRdb shows a much larger clone's protein in place of this DNA's translation, and the two differ at residue 4, likely through a read error; the protein shown is translated from the DNA. V usage is TRDV3 and J usage is TRDJ1; 13 positions agree with TRDD3. V trimming: 2 bases; J trimming: 4 bases; junction bases outside the gene matches: 19. The CDR3 spans 19 residues. Germline-derived CDR1 and CDR2 are TVYSNPD and GDNSRS (reference sequence). The CDR3 nucleotides are TGTGCCTTTTTTCCTACCCTCTACTGGGGGATACGCAGGCTCGATAAACTCATCTTT. This encodes CAFFPTLYWGIRRLDKLIF.

About this clone: The mismatch at residue 8 between this DNA's translation and the TCRdb protein of a much larger clone likely reflects a read error; the protein shown is translated from the DNA. The V gene is TRDV1, the J gene TRDJ1, with 9 bases fitting TRDD3. TCRdb lists no J gene, so it was determined here by aligning the DNA to germline. V trimming: 1 base; J trimming: 0 bases; junction bases outside the gene matches: 21. This CDR3 is built from 22 residues. Germline V CDR1 and CDR2: TSWWSYY, QGS. This CDR3 reads CALGEPMDHPTGGRLYTDKLIF. The CDR3 bases are TGTGCTCTTGGGGAACCTATGGACCATCCTACTGGGGGACGTCTGTACACCGATAAACTCATCTTT.

This clone was counted only a few times. This sequence is one base from a far larger clone and is likely a read error. The sample carries other DNA sequences with the same CDR3. V gene TRDV3 combines with J gene TRDJ2; 8 nucleotides match TRDD3. Looked up from germline, CDR1 is TVYSNPD and CDR2 is GDNSRS (reference sequence). This CDR3 comprises 20 residues. CDR3 sequence: CAFICRQFVYWGLHTAQLFF. The CDR3 nucleotides are TGTGCCTTTATTTGCCGTCAATTCGTGTACTGGGGGTTACACACAGCACAGCTCTTCTTT.

By frequency in the sample, this clone is medium-sized. The V and J genes are TRDV1 and TRDJ1; D is uncertain. V dropped 4 bases and J dropped 2 bases, with 5 bases sitting between them. Germline V gives CDR1 TSWWSYY, CDR2 QGS. This CDR3 is 12 amino acids long. In DNA, the CDR3 is TGTGCTCTTGGGGGGTGGACCGATAAACTCATCTTT. It is translated as CALGGWTDKLIF.

Comments on this clone: For this DNA, TCRdb reports the protein of a much larger clone, which diverges at residue 4, most likely from a read error; the protein presented here is translated directly from the DNA. The J gene is TRDJ1, the V gene TRDV1; D might be TRDD2 or TRDD3, each matching 5 bases. The CDR3 is 21 amino acids. Per germline, CDR1 TSWWSYY and CDR2 QGS. CDR3 sequence (DNA): TGTGCTCTTTGGGAACTAGAGGAAGTGCCCATGCCCTACTGGTACACCGATAAACTCATCTTT. Translating it yields CALWELEEVPMPYWYTDKLIF.

This clone has a handful of counts. This is likely an artifact of a read error, given a far larger clone one base away. Different DNA sequences within this sample yield the same CDR3. V usage is TRDV1 and J usage is TRDJ1, with D tentatively TRDD3 (6 bases). The J gene was not available in TCRdb and was assigned here by matching the DNA to germline segments. Germline CDR1 and CDR2: TSWWSYY and QGS. CDR3 length equals 20 residues. CDR3 sequence reads: CALGDRHSVRGKVGRVKLIF. The CDR3 DNA reads as TGTGCCCTTGGGGATCGGCATAGCGTCCGAGGGAAGGTGGGGAGAGTTAAACTCATCTTT.

This clone was seen a handful of times. A read error may be the cause here, since a much bigger clone is one base away. In the same sample, other DNA sequences code for this CDR3. The rearrangement links TRDV1 to TRDJ1; TRDD3 aligns across 13 bases. The CDR3 has 23 residues. Germline V lookup: CDR1 TSWWSYY, CDR2 QGS. CDR3 nucleotide sequence: TGTGCTCTTGGGGAAAACCCCTCCCACGTACTGGGGGATACGCCAGTGTACACCGATAAACTTATCTTT. This codes for CALGENPSHVLGDTPVYTDKLIF.

This clone was observed at least ten times. The protein that TCRdb holds for this DNA derives from a much larger clone and differs from the translated DNA at residue 13, which likely indicates a read error; the protein shown here is translated from the DNA. The chain uses TRAV38-2/DV8 and TRDJ1; TRDD2 agrees at 9 bases. This CDR3 is 17 amino acids long. Germline values: CDR1 TSESDYY, CDR2 QEAYKQQN. J lost 8 bases, V lost 3 bases, and 17 bases had no gene match. CDR3 nucleotide sequence: TGTGCTTATAGGACCCCAGGCCTTCCTACCCCTCTAGCGAAACTCATCTTT. Its protein product is CAYRTPGLPTPLAKLIF.

This clone was counted only a few times. This may arise from a read error, as a much more abundant clone is one base away. V and J are TRDV1 and TRDJ1, with unresolved D. TCRdb gives no J gene; it was assigned here by matching the DNA to germline. Germline V gives CDR1 TSWWSYY, CDR2 QGS. V lost 2 bases to trimming and J lost 4 bases, with 20 bases between them. The CDR3 runs to 17 residues. The CDR3 coding sequence is TGTGCTCTTGGGGAAGCTTACCCATTATTACAAGGCGATAAACTCATCTTT. This encodes CALGEAYPLLQGDKLIF.

This clone was seen a handful of times. The TCRdb protein, from a much larger clone, departs from this DNA's translation at residue 4, likely by read error; the protein shown derives from the DNA. V is TRDV1 and J is TRDJ1; TRDD3 matches 8 bases. Assignment of the J gene here rests on matching the DNA to germline, because TCRdb gives none. The germline CDR1 and CDR2 sequences are TSWWSYY and QGS. This CDR3 has 18 amino acids. V gave up 7 bases and J gave up 6 bases; unmatched junction bases: 22. The DNA of the CDR3 is TGTGCTCTTGAGGACAGGGACGGAAGGGGGATAATCGGGTATAAACTCATCTTT. Protein sequence: CALEDRDGRGIIGYKLIF.

Ten or more counts support this clone. The protein TCRdb lists belongs to a much larger clone and differs from this DNA's translation at residue 22, which points to a read error; the protein shown is made from the DNA. The CDR3 nucleotides read TGTGCTCTTGGGGAGCTTCCTAGGTCTTGGGGCCGAGCTACTGGGGGATACCCCACCGATAAACCCATCTTT. Translated, it gives CALGELPRSWGRATGGYPTDKPIF. The V gene is TRDV1, the J gene TRDJ1; TRDD3 aligns across 12 bases. CDR3 size: 24 residues. Germline V gives CDR1 TSWWSYY, CDR2 QGS.

This clone was seen a few times. A far bigger clonotype differs at one base, so this is likely a read error. At the DNA level, this CDR3 is encoded by other sequences in the same sample as well. This sequence joins TRDV1 and TRDJ2, with TRDD3 matching 12 bases. Looked up from germline, CDR1 is TSWWSYY and CDR2 is QGS. The CDR3 extends over 22 amino acids. DNA for the CDR3: TGTGCTCTCGGGGACGTCGTCCTACATCCACTGGGGGATACCAGCTTGACAGCACAACTCTTCTTT. Translated: CALGDVVLHPLGDTSLTAQLFF.

In its sample, this clone was seen a few times. A far larger clone differs by one base, so this is likely a read error. Other DNA sequences within the sample encode an identical CDR3. The genes are TRDV2 and TRDJ1; D is perhaps TRDD3 (6 bases). The CDR3 has 20 residues. V was trimmed by 3 bases and J by 0 bases, leaving 28 bases between them. Per the germline V gene, CDR1 is GEAIGNYY and CDR2 is EKD. CDR3 bases: TGTGCCTGTGACCATCCTCAATCCTGGGGTTCATCTGCGTACACCGATAAACTCATCTTT. Its protein is CACDHPQSWGSSAYTDKLIF.

This clone was observed at least ten times. TCRdb pairs this DNA with a much larger clone's protein that differs at residue 7, likely a read error; the protein shown was translated from the DNA. The rearrangement joins TRDV2 to TRDJ1; 8 nucleotides match TRDD3. CDR3 length equals 22 residues. The V gene end was trimmed by 0 bases and the J gene end by 0 bases; junction bases not matched to a gene: 23. CDR1 and CDR2 (germline): GEAIGNYY, EKD. The CDR3 loop is CACDTDGGSQSTGGAYTDKLIF. The CDR3 nucleotides are TGTGCCTGTGACACCGACGGAGGAAGTCAGAGTACTGGGGGGGCCTACACCGATAAACTCATCTTT.

This clone came up a few times. This sequence is one base from a far larger clone and is likely a read error. The same CDR3 can be traced to other DNA sequences in this sample. V is TRDV1 and J is TRDJ1, with TRDD3 matching over 9 bases. TCRdb offers no J gene call, so here the DNA was matched to germline to obtain one. Germline assignment: CDR1 TSWWSYY and CDR2 QGS. This CDR3 is built from 21 residues. V gave up 3 bases and J gave up 4 bases; unmatched junction bases: 24. The CDR3 DNA follows: TGTGCTCTTGGGGAGGGAACCCTCCGCCCTGCTAGGTGGGGGATAAGCGATAAACTCATCTTT. Translating it yields CALGEGTLRPARWGISDKLIF.

This clone was recorded a few times. TCRdb's listed protein matches a much larger clone and diverges from this DNA's translation at residue 9, likely through a read error; the protein shown comes from the DNA. The rearrangement joins TRDV3 to TRDJ1; D unclear. The germline gives CDR1 TVYSNPD, CDR2 GDNSRS (reference sequence). V shed 4 bases and J shed 7 bases, with 19 bases lying between them. The CDR3 is 13 residues long. CDR3 protein: CASPGEGDGKLIF. For the CDR3, the DNA is TGTGCCTCCCCAGGCGAGGGAGACGGTAAACTCATCTTT.

This clone was counted between two and nine times. This likely stems from a read error, as it lies one base from a far larger clone. Different DNA sequences within this sample yield the same CDR3. The chain combines TRDV1 with TRDJ1; 12 positions match TRDD3. This CDR3 is 16 amino acids long. CDR1 is TSWWSYY, CDR2 QGS, per germline. J gave up 8 bases and V 5 bases, and 12 bases lay outside the gene matches. The CDR3 bases are TGTGCTCTTGGGAATAACTGGGGGATACACGTCGACAAACTCATCTTT. Its protein is CALGNNWGIHVDKLIF.

In its sample, this clone was seen a few times. The protein TCRdb gives is from a much larger clone and does not agree with this DNA's translation at residue 13, likely a read error; the protein shown here comes from the DNA. This chain joins TRDV2 and TRDJ2, with D maybe TRDD3 (6 bases). Gene TRDJ1 matches the end of the DNA better, so the J call may be wrong. Germline V gene data show CDR1 as GEAIGNYY and CDR2 as EKD. CDR3 length: 14 amino acids. CDR3 in amino acids: CACDTITGTAQLIF. The CDR3 nucleotides are TGTGCCTGTGACACCATTACTGGGACAGCACAACTCATCTTT.

This clone was counted many times. The rearrangement uses TRDV1 and TRDJ1, with 8 bases aligning to TRDD3. The CDR3 contains 20 residues. Germline V gene sequence: CDR1 TSWWSYY, CDR2 QGS. The V and J ends lost 2 bases and 3 bases, in that order; junction bases with no gene match: 20. The CDR3 is CALGETPFLGGGSRPDKLIF. The DNA of the CDR3 is TGTGCTCTTGGGGAAACCCCATTCCTGGGTGGGGGATCCCGGCCCGATAAACTCATCTTT.

For this clone: A far larger clone is just one base off, so this is likely a read error. J is TRDJ1 and V is TRDV1, with TRDD3 identical over 13 bases. No J gene is reported in TCRdb; it was inferred here by comparing the DNA with germline. This CDR3 is built from 24 residues. Germline V lookup: CDR1 TSWWSYY, CDR2 QGS. CDR3 sequence: CALGELWGFLAGTGGYVAVDKLIF. The CDR3 region has the DNA TGCGCTCTTGGGGAATTGTGGGGTTTCCTAGCCGGTACTGGGGGATACGTTGCGGTCGATAAACTCATCTTT.

About this clone itself: TCRdb assigns this DNA the protein of a much larger clone, which departs from its translation at residue 5; this likely reflects a read error, and the protein shown comes from translating the DNA. The genes are TRDV1 and TRDJ1; 12 bases align to TRDD3. Losses at the gene ends were 4 bases for V and 3 bases for J; bases not matched to a gene: 27. The length of the CDR3 is 23 residues. CDR1 and CDR2 (germline): TSWWSYY, QGS. The CDR3 sequence: CALGGGLKAFLFLLGDTPDKLIF. The CDR3, as DNA: TGTGCTCTTGGGGGAGGCTTAAAAGCCTTCCTATTCTTGCTGGGGGATACGCCCGATAAACTCATCTTT.

This clone came up a few times. The protein TCRdb gives is from a much larger clone and does not agree with this DNA's translation at residue 12, likely a read error; the protein shown here comes from the DNA. This sequence joins TRDV1 and TRDJ1; 12 positions match TRDD3. TCRdb does not report a J gene; here it was assigned by matching the DNA to germline references. The length of the CDR3 is 21 residues. Looked up from germline, CDR1 is TSWWSYY and CDR2 is QGS. The trim removed 1 base at V and 6 bases at J, leaving 21 bases unmatched. The CDR3 spells CALGEPSFLLRHWGILNKLIF. As DNA, the CDR3 is TGTGCTCTTGGGGAACCCTCCTTCCTACTACGTCACTGGGGGATACTCAATAAACTCATCTTT.

The table lists this clone with many counts. TCRdb shows a much larger clone's protein in place of this DNA's translation, and the two differ at residue 11, likely through a read error; the protein shown is translated from the DNA. The chain links TRDV1 to TRDJ1, with a weak D call TRDD2 (6 bases). CDR3 size: 13 residues. Germline V CDR1 and CDR2: TSWWSYY, QGS. In DNA, the CDR3 is TGTGCTCTATTCCTATTGAACACCGATAAATTCATCTTT. It translates to CALFLLNTDKFIF.

This clone was seen more than once but under ten times. For this DNA, TCRdb reports the protein of a much larger clone, which diverges at residue 12, most likely from a read error; the protein presented here is translated directly from the DNA. The rearrangement links TRDV1 to TRDJ1, with 10 bases aligning to TRDD3. TCRdb carries no J gene annotation; the J gene was assigned here by matching the DNA with germline. Germline V CDR1 and CDR2: TSWWSYY, QGS. V was clipped by 0 bases and J by 10 bases; unmatched bases: 26. The CDR3 loop spans 21 amino acids. CDR3 in DNA: TGTGCTCTTGGGGAACTTTCCCTAAAGGGCCACCGGGGGATACGAAATCTCCCACTCATCTTT. Amino acids: CALGELSLKGHRGIRNLPLIF.

This clone appeared many times. One base away lies a much larger clone, so this may be a sequencing read error. This chain connects TRDV1 to TRDJ3; 13 bases match TRDD3. There are 26 residues in the CDR3. Germline V CDR1 and CDR2: TSWWSYY, QGS. V was pared by 1 base and J by 2 bases, with 23 bases of the junction left unmatched. CDR3 nucleotides: TGTGCTCTTGGGGAACAGGGGGGGAGTACTGGGGGATACGAAGTATTTTCCCCCTGGGACACCCGACAGATGTTTTTC. As protein: CALGEQGGSTGGYEVFSPWDTRQMFF.

This clone showed up just a few times. The DNA translation disagrees with the TCRdb protein at residue 13, so the protein in this description comes from the DNA. The chain links TRDV1 to TRDJ1, with 11 nucleotides matching TRDD3. The J gene was missing in TCRdb and was found by matching the end of the DNA to germline. The junction had 27 bases not matched to a gene; V was cut back by 5 bases and J by 7 bases. The germline V gene has CDR1 TSWWSYY and CDR2 QGS. CDR3 length: 21 residues. Here the CDR3 reads CALGKRTAYWGISVYHAKLIF. The CDR3 nucleotides read TGTGCTCTTGGGAAGAGGACGGCTTACTGGGGGATATCTGTATACCACGCTAAACTCATCTTT.

Turning to this clone: This DNA's translation and the protein TCRdb lists, from a much larger clone, do not match at residue 5, likely due to a read error; the protein shown is translated from the DNA. The chain uses TRDV1 and TRDJ1; 13 bases match TRDD3. The J gene is not listed in TCRdb, so it was assigned here from a DNA match to germline. The germline V gene has CDR1 TSWWSYY and CDR2 QGS. This CDR3 comprises 23 residues. The V and J ends lost 5 bases and 4 bases, in that order; junction bases with no gene match: 28. The CDR3 region is CALGKPAFFKPLLGDTRNDKLIF. DNA for the CDR3: TGTGCTCTTGGGAAACCGGCTTTCTTCAAGCCCCTACTGGGGGATACGCGGAACGATAAACTCATCTTT.